The T cell receptor (beta chain) under discussion was sequenced for a study of follicular helper T cells after annual influenza vaccination. Study-level results: Each annual vaccination recalled recurring oligoclonal ICOS+CD38+ cTfh clonotypes. Day 7 ICOS+CD38+ clones later appeared mostly in ICOS-CD38- cTfh.

TCRB sequencing was done at Survey resolution level. Measured with immunoSEQ multiplex PCR; TCRdb has only the in-frame clones, and not every one. Of about 10,000 clones listed, approximately 83% are singletons. Described time point: 2014-2015 season, 7 days after vaccination. Per time point, 40-100 mL of blood was sampled. A note on this clone: The antigen is undetermined.

Per germline, CDR1 LNHDA and CDR2 SQIVND (reference sequence). The CDR3 spans 13 residues. V dropped 10 bases and J dropped 9 bases, with 16 bases sitting between them. The sequence derives from an adult who received the influenza vaccine. Sequencing used CXCR5- memory CD4+ T cells sorted from blood, obtained 7 days after influenza vaccination. The V call is TRBV19, the J call TRBJ1-6; no reliable D call. The CDR3 DNA reads TGTGCCACCCCGAGGATAGGGAGTTCACCCCTCCACTTT. Protein product: CATPRIGSSPLHF. The full variable domain, rest sourced from reference TRBV19 and TRBJ1-6, is DGGITQSPKYLFRKEGQNVTLSCEQNLNHDAMYWYRQDPGQGLRLIYYSQIVNDFQKGDIAEGYSVSREKKESFPLTVTSAQKNPTAFYLCATPRIGSSPLHFGNGTRLTVT.